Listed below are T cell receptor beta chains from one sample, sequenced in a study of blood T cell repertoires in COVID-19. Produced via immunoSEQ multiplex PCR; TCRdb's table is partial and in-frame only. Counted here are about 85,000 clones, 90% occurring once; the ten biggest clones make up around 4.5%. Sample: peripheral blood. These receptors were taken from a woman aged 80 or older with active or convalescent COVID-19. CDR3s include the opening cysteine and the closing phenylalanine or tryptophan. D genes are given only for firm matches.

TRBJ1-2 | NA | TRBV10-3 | CAISAGYLYGYTF | TGTGCCATCAGTGCAGGGTATCTCTATGGCTACACCTTC
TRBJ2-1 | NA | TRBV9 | CASNKLEDEQFF | TGTGCCAGCAATAAGCTCGAGGATGAGCAGTTCTTC
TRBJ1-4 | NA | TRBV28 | CASSLFSGGLVEKLFF | TGTGCCAGCAGTTTATTCAGTGGGGGGTTGGTTGAAAAACTGTTTTTT
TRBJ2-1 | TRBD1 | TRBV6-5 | CASSKAGQGNEQFF | TGTGCCAGCAGCAAAGCGGGACAGGGCAATGAGCAGTTCTTC
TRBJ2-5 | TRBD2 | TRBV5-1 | CASSLQETSGRETQYF | TGCGCCAGCAGCTTGCAGGAGACTAGCGGGAGGGAGACCCAGTACTTC
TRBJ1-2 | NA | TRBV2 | CASSSINYGYTF | TGTGCCAGCAGCTCTATTAACTATGGCTACACCTTC
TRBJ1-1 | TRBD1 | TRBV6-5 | CASSRDRRNTEAFF | TGTGCCAGCAGCCGGGACAGAAGGAACACTGAAGCTTTCTTT
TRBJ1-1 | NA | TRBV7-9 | CASTWLVDTEAFF | TGTGCCAGCACCTGGCTAGTCGACACTGAAGCTTTCTTT
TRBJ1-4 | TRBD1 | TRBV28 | CASSPPTGLKLFF | TGTGCCAGCAGTCCTCCGACAGGGTTAAAACTGTTTTTT
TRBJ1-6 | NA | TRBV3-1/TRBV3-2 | CASSQGGRANRSPLHF | TGTGCCAGCAGCCAAGGCGGCAGGGCAAACCGTTCACCCCTCCACTTT
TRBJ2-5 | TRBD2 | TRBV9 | CASSPGTSGSLGETQYF | TGTGCCAGCAGCCCAGGGACTAGCGGGAGTCTTGGGGAGACCCAGTACTTC
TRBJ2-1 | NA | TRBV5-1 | CASSIQGSLYNEQFF | TGCGCCAGCAGCATTCAGGGATCTTTGTACAATGAGCAGTTCTTC
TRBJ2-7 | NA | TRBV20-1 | CSATRSEQYF | TGCAGTGCCACGCGGTCCGAGCAGTACTTC
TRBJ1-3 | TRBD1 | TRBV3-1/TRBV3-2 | CASSEDRGSSGNTIYF | TGTGCCAGCAGCGAAGACAGGGGGAGCTCTGGAAACACCATATATTTT
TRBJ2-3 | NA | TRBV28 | CASSSEKGDSTDTQYF | TGTGCCAGCAGCTCCGAAAAGGGAGATAGCACAGATACGCAGTATTTT
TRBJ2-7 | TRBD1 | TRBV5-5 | CASSLAGGQGGYEQYF | TGTGCCAGCAGCTTGGCGGGGGGACAGGGGGGCTACGAGCAGTACTTC
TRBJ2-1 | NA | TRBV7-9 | CASSLTGHGSYNEQFF | TGTGCCAGCAGCTTAACAGGCCACGGCTCCTACAATGAGCAGTTCTTC
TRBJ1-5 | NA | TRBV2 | CASNIFSNQPQHF | TGTGCCAGCAACATATTTAGCAATCAGCCCCAGCATTTT
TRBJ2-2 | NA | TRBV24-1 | CATSERRTGELFF | TGTGCCACCAGTGAGCGTAGAACCGGGGAGCTGTTTTTT
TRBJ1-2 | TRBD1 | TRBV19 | CASTRTGGTNYGYTF | TGTGCCAGTACTAGGACAGGGGGTACTAACTATGGCTACACCTTC
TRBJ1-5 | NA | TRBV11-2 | CASSLTQGSNQPQHF | TGTGCCAGCAGCTTAACTCAGGGGAGCAATCAGCCCCAGCATTTT
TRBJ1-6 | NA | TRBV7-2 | CASSLVFRVPYSPLHF | TGTGCCAGCAGCTTAGTATTCAGGGTGCCGTATTCACCCCTCCACTTT
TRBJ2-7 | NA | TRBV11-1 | CASSRMTATYEQYF | TGTGCCAGCAGCCGTATGACAGCTACCTACGAGCAGTACTTC
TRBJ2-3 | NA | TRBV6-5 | CAILTSNGDTQYF | TGTGCCATACTAACTAGCAATGGAGATACGCAGTATTTT
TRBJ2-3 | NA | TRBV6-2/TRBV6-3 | CASSSAGSTDTQYF | TGTGCCAGCAGTTCGGCGGGATCCACAGATACGCAGTATTTT
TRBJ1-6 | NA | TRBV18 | CASSLTQALDSPLHF | TGTGCCAGCTCACTAACGCAGGCACTGGATTCACCCCTCCACTTT
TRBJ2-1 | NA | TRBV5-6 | CASSGGGYNEQFF | TGTGCCAGCAGCGGGGGAGGCTACAATGAGCAGTTCTTC